There are many counts of the clone carrying this TCR beta chain. What it binds is not known. CDR3 length: 15 amino acids. The germline V gene has CDR1 LGHNT and CDR2 FRNRAP. V shed 5 bases and J 6 bases; nucleotides not matched to a gene: 11. Attached unique molecular identifiers marked individual cDNA molecules. TCRdb reprocessed the 5' RACE reads via MiXCR and lists one record per CDR3 protein. The sample shows about 110,000 distinct CDR3 sequences, about an eighth of them seen only once. This specimen comes from a study of early T cells in non-severe SARS-CoV-2 infection. Turning to the study itself: The input, bulk RNA from unsorted whole blood, was sequenced, and chains were unpaired. General study findings and limits: Anti-spike CD8 specificities were favored by VDJdb matching, whose results missed private and CD4 specificities.

Sample: whole blood. The clonotype comes from an adult who was a healthcare worker with PCR-confirmed SARS-CoV-2 infection or an uninfected control (not recorded which). V is TRBV12-5 and J is TRBJ1-2; 8 nucleotides line up with TRBD1. Here the CDR3 DNA reads TGTGCTAGTGGTACGGACAGGGAGGAGTTGGATGGCTACACCTTC. Translated: CASGTDREELDGYTF. The variable domain in full, completed from reference TRBV12-5 and TRBJ1-2, reads DARVTQTPRHKVTEMGQEVTMRCQPILGHNTVFWYRQTMMQGLELLAYFRNRAPLDDSGMPKDRFSAEMPDATLATLKIQPSEPRDSAVYFCASGTDREELDGYTFGSGTRLTVV.